This T cell receptor (beta chain) was obtained from a study of blood T cell repertoires in COVID-19. Study overall: Acute-phase and convalescent COVID-19 samples originated in the United States, Italy and Spain.

Profiling relied on immunoSEQ multiplex PCR, and the TCRdb table lists in-frame clones only, not all of them. The repertoire has about 230,000 clones, about 90% of them found once; the top ten carry approximately 11%. Everyone who took part was roughly 18 to 89 years old, and they came from over 20 US areas. Participant-given clinical history determined each cohort assignment. The V end was cut by 4 bases, the J end by 6 bases, with 17 bases between. This CDR3 is 16 amino acids long. Per the germline V gene, CDR1 is KGHDR and CDR2 is SFDVKD. This clone was recorded only once. This rearrangement joins TRBV24-1 to TRBJ2-2; weak D call: TRBD1 (6 bases). The sample was PBMCs or T cells enriched from blood (not recorded which). The sequence came from a man aged 25 to 40 who had recovered from COVID-19. Here the CDR3 DNA reads TGTGCCACCAGTGACCCTTCGAGAGGGACACCCGGGGAGCTGTTTTTT. This codes for CATSDPSRGTPGELFF.